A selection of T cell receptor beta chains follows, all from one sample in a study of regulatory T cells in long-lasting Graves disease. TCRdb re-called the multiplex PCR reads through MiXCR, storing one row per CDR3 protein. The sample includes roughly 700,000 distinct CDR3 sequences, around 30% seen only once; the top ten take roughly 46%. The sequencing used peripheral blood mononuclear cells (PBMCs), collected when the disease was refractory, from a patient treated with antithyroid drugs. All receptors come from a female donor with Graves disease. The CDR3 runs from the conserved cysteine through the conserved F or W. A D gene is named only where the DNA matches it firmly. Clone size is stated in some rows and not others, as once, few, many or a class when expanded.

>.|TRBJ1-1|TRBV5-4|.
CASIEHENTEAFF
TGTGCCAGCATCGAACACGAGAACACTGAAGCTTTCTTT
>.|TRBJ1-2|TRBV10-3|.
CAISGGAGGYTF
TGTGCCATCAGTGGGGGGGCTGGTGGCTACACCTTC
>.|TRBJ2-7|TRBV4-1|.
CASSQERQDYEQYF
TGCGCCAGCAGCCAAGAGAGGCAGGACTACGAGCAGTACTTC
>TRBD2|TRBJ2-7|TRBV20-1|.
CSARSSGRPEQYF
TGCAGTGCTAGATCGAGCGGGAGGCCCGAGCAGTACTTC
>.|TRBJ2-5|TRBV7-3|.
CASSLGGGREETQYF
TGTGCCAGCAGCTTGGGCGGCGGTAGGGAAGAGACCCAGTACTTC
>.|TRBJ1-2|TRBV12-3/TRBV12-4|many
CASRDSSYGYTF
TGTGCCAGCAGGGACAGTTCCTATGGCTACACCTTC
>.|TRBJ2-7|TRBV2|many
CASTPRQNYEQYF
TGTGCCAGCACGCCGAGACAGAACTACGAGCAGTACTTC
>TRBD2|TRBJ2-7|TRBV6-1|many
CASTLLTSGSDEQYF
TGTGCCAGCACCCTCTTGACTAGCGGGAGTGACGAGCAGTACTTC
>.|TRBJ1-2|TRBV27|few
CASSLRGGAYGYTF
TGTGCCAGCAGTTTGAGGGGAGGAGCCTATGGCTACACCTTC
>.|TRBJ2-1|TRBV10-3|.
CAISGGVGSYNNEQFF
TGTGCCATCAGTGGTGGCGTGGGATCTTACAACAATGAGCAGTTCTTC
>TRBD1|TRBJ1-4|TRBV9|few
CASSGSQGNYEKLFF
TGTGCCAGCAGCGGATCACAGGGGAATTACGAAAAACTGTTTTTT
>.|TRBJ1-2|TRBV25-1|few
CASSREWGYGYTF
TGTGCCAGCTCCAGGGAGTGGGGCTATGGCTACACCTTC
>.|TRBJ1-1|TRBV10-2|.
CASSGHVEAFF
TGCGCCAGCAGTGGACACGTTGAAGCTTTCTTT
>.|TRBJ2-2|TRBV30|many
CAWSVQVGSGSNTGELFF
TGTGCCTGGAGTGTACAGGTTGGGAGCGGATCGAACACCGGGGAGCTGTTTTTT
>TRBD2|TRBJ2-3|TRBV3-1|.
CASSQGKGSGSPTDTQYF
TGTGCCAGCAGCCAAGGGAAAGGTAGCGGGAGCCCCACAGATACGCAGTATTTT
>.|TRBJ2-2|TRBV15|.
CATSRDGGYGGELFF
TGTGCCACCAGCAGAGATGGCGGGTACGGCGGGGAGCTGTTTTTT
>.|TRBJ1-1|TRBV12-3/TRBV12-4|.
CASSLGLGWNTEAFF
TGTGCCAGCAGTTTAGGGTTGGGTTGGAACACTGAAGCTTTCTTT
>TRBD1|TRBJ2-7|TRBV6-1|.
CATQPGQGPYEQYF
TGTGCCACCCAACCTGGACAGGGACCCTACGAGCAGTACTTC
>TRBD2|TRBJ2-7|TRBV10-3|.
CAISESGSDEQYF
TGTGCCATCAGTGAGAGCGGGAGTGACGAGCAGTACTTC
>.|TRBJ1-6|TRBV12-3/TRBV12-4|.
CASSVTTGSPLHF
TGTGCCAGCAGTGTAACTACAGGATCACCCCTCCACTTT
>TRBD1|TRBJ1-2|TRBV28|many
CASSFRTGGNVYGYTF
TGTGCCAGCAGTTTCAGGACAGGGGGAAACGTCTATGGCTACACCTTC
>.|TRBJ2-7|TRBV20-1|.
CSARDRAASPYEQYF
TGCAGTGCTAGAGATCGAGCTGCTAGCCCCTACGAGCAGTACTTC
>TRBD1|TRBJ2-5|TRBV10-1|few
CASSAGTGAAETQYF
TGCGCCAGCAGTGCGGGGACAGGGGCTGCAGAGACCCAGTACTTC
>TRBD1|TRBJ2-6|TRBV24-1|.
CATSDSTGAGANVLTF
TGTGCCACCAGTGACTCGACAGGGGCCGGGGCCAACGTCCTGACTTTC
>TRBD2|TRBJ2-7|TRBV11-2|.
CASSLTPRLAGPEGATYEQYF
TGTGCCAGCAGCTTAACCCCCAGGCTAGCGGGGCCAGAGGGGGCCACCTACGAGCAGTACTTC
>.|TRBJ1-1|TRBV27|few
CASRSVDGYTEAFF
TGTGCCAGCAGATCGGTGGACGGTTACACTGAAGCTTTCTTT
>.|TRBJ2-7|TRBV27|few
CASSFRAQNSYEQYF
TGTGCCAGCAGTTTTCGGGCCCAGAATTCCTACGAGCAGTACTTC
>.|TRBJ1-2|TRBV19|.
CASRFPGSYPNYGYTF
TGTGCCAGTAGGTTCCCGGGCTCTTACCCTAACTATGGCTACACCTTC
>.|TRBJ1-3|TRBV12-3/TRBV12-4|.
CASSQDSSGNTIYF
TGTGCCAGCAGCCAGGACTCCTCTGGAAACACCATATATTTT
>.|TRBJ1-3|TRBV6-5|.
CASSSYTSGGNTIYF
TGTGCCAGCAGTTCATACACTTCGGGCGGAAACACCATATATTTT
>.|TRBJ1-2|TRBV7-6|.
CASSSYEGTYGYTF
TGTGCCAGCAGTTCCTATGAGGGGACCTATGGCTACACCTTC
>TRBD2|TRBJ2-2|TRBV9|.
CASSTGTSGRGARDTGELFF
TGTGCCAGCAGCACAGGGACTAGCGGGAGGGGGGCGAGGGACACCGGGGAGCTGTTTTTT
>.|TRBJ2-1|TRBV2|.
CASSLIIYNEQFF
TGTGCCAGCAGTCTGATTATCTACAATGAGCAGTTCTTC
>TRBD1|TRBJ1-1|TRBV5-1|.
CASSLGDRGDLNTEAFF
TGCGCCAGCAGCTTGGGCGACAGGGGGGATTTGAACACTGAAGCTTTCTTT
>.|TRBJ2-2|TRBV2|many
CASSLLAPSETGELFF
TGTGCCAGCAGTCTACTAGCCCCCTCAGAGACCGGGGAGCTGTTTTTT
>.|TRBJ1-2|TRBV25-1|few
CASSASAWGVPNYGYTF
TGTGCCAGCAGTGCAAGTGCCTGGGGGGTCCCCAACTATGGCTACACCTTC
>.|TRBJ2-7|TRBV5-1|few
CASSLIADRSYEQYF
TGCGCCAGCAGCTTAATAGCGGATAGGTCCTACGAGCAGTACTTC
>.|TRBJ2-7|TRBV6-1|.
CASSHHRTGNYEQYF
TGTGCCAGCAGTCACCATCGAACAGGGAACTACGAGCAGTACTTC
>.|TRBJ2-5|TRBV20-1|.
CSAREWARRETQYF
TGCAGTGCTAGAGAATGGGCAAGGCGGGAGACCCAGTACTTC
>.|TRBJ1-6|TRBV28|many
CASSFPRVSPLHF
TGTGCCAGCAGTTTCCCCAGGGTTTCACCCCTCCACTTT
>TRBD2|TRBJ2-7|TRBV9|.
CASSVDDSSSGHEQYF
TGTGCCAGCAGCGTAGATGACTCGTCTAGCGGCCACGAGCAGTACTTC
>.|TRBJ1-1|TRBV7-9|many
CASSLAARNTEAFF
TGTGCCAGCAGTTTAGCGGCAAGGAACACTGAAGCTTTCTTT
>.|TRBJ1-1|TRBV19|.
CASSIEPVRTEAFF
TGTGCCAGTAGTATTGAGCCAGTGCGCACTGAAGCTTTCTTT
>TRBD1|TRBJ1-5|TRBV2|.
CASSTRTGSNQPQHF
TGTGCCAGCAGTACTAGGACAGGGAGCAATCAGCCCCAGCATTTT
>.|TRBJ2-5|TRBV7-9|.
CASSLAQGRQETQYF
TGTGCCAGCAGCTTAGCGCAGGGAAGGCAAGAGACCCAGTACTTC
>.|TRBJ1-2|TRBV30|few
CAWSGGAYGYTF
TGTGCCTGGAGTGGGGGCGCTTATGGCTACACCTTC
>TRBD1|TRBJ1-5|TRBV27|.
CASSTWDREIGQPQHF
TGTGCCAGCAGTACCTGGGACAGGGAAATTGGGCAGCCCCAGCATTTT
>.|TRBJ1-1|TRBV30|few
CAWRLRTNTEAFF
TGTGCCTGGAGGCTCCGGACGAACACTGAAGCTTTCTTT
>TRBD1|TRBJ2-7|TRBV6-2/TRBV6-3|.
CASSDGQVNSYEQYF
TGTGCCAGCAGTGACGGACAGGTCAACTCCTACGAGCAGTACTTC
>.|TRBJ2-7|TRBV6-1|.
CASMEGRGGDEQYF
TGTGCCAGCATGGAGGGCAGGGGGGGCGACGAGCAGTACTTC
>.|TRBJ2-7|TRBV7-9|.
CASGDFTYEQYF
TGTGCCAGCGGGGACTTTACCTACGAGCAGTACTTC
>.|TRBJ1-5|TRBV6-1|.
CASKQDGINQPQHF
TGTGCCAGCAAACAGGACGGGATCAATCAGCCCCAGCATTTT
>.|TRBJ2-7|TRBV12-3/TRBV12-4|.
CASTLGGGFDQYF
TGTGCCAGCACCCTAGGAGGAGGGTTCGACCAGTACTTC
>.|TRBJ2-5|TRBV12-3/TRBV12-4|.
CASSFRTHLETQYF
TGTGCCAGCAGTTTCCGGACACATCTGGAGACCCAGTACTTC